This T cell receptor (beta chain) stems from a study of patients and donors after allogeneic stem cell transplantation. MiXCR, run by TCRdb on the RT-PCR reads, gives a single entry per CDR3 protein. The table has about 150,000 distinct CDR3 sequences, 37% seen once; the top ten hold about 50%. Germline V gene lookup returns CDR1 SGHDT and CDR2 YYEEEE. Germline trimming cut 2 bases from V and 9 bases from J; bases unmatched to any gene: 4. The length of the CDR3 is 12 residues. The sequence was collected from a human donor who was either an allogeneic HSCT recipient or a stem cell or donor lymphocyte infusion donor (not recorded which). It is not recorded whose cells these are; they may come from a transplant donor. Sequencing used blood, either unsorted or a sorted T cell fraction (not recorded which). The rearrangement uses TRBV5-6 and TRBJ2-5; TRBD1 matches 7 bases. The DNA for the CDR3 is TGTGCCAGCAGCTTTTCCACAGGGGCCCAGTACTTC. Its translation: CASSFSTGAQYF.